The 25 T cell receptor beta chains below come from one sample, sequenced in a study of cytomegalovirus exposure and HLA in healthy donors. PCR employed 60 Vbeta and 13 Jbeta primers. Produced via immunoSEQ multiplex PCR; TCRdb's table is partial and in-frame only. The table shows 200,000 to 250,000 clones, with approximately 84% occurring only once. The sample consisted of PBMCs. Receptor source: a woman in her thirties or forties in good health and CMV-seronegative.

The chain uses TRBV25-1 and TRBJ2-1; 9 nucleotides agree with TRBD1. The germline gives CDR1 MGHDK, CDR2 SYGVNS. With V trimmed by 2 bases and J by 7 bases, 6 bases remained unmatched. The CDR3 contains 15 residues. This CDR3 reads CASSEARTGDNEQFF. CDR3 in DNA: TGTGCCAGCAGTGAAGCCCGGACAGGGGATAATGAGCAGTTCTTC.

The rearrangement links TRBV6-1 to TRBJ2-2; 9 bases agree with TRBD2. Germline values: CDR1 MNHNS, CDR2 SASEGT. The CDR3 is 15 amino acids. With 4 bases clipped from V and 3 bases from J, the junction kept 3 bases outside the gene matches. The DNA of the CDR3 is TGTGCCAGCAGTGTGTTAGCGGGGGACACCGGGGAGCTGTTTTTT. Its protein is CASSVLAGDTGELFF.

The chain links TRBV4-3 to TRBJ2-7; TRBD2 is a possible D gene (5 bases). This CDR3 region has 16 residues. CDR1 LGHNA and CDR2 YSLEER come from the germline V gene. V dropped 3 bases and J dropped 4 bases, with 19 bases sitting between them. The CDR3 bases are TGCGCCAGCAGCCACCTCTCGGCGGGTCTAGAGTACGAGCAGTACTTC. It codes for CASSHLSAGLEYEQYF.

V usage is TRBV28 and J usage is TRBJ2-4, with D possibly matching TRBD2 (6 bases). The length of the CDR3 is 15 residues. From germline, CDR1 is MDHEN and CDR2 SYDVKM. V lost 4 bases, J lost 0 bases, and 10 bases lay in between. This CDR3 is CASSSEGLAKNIQYF. The CDR3, as DNA: TGTGCCAGCAGTTCGGAGGGTTTAGCCAAAAACATTCAGTACTTC.

This clone occurred a few times. The chain's CDR3 is CASRGGWGAGDEKLFF. The CDR3 coding sequence is TGTGCCAGCAGGGGGGGGTGGGGGGCAGGGGATGAAAAACTGTTTTTT. The chain uses TRBV2 and TRBJ1-4; the D gene is possibly TRBD1 (6 bases). V gave up 6 bases and J gave up 6 bases, with 20 bases separating them. The germline V gene has CDR1 SNHLY and CDR2 FYNNEI. The CDR3 length is 16 residues.

A word on this clone: Other nucleotide sequences from this sample produce the same CDR3. The chain uses TRBV6-1 and TRBJ2-2; the D gene is possibly TRBD1 (6 bases). The CDR3 has 14 residues. The V gene's germline CDR1 is MNHNS and CDR2 SASEGT. Between the trimmed V and J ends, which lost 8 bases and 7 bases, there was a span of 17 bases. CDR3: CASVGEWGLGELFF. CDR3 coding DNA: TGTGCCAGCGTAGGAGAGTGGGGGCTCGGGGAGCTGTTTTTT.

This rearrangement joins TRBV7-9 to TRBJ1-2; D call uncertain. The V gene lost 4 bases and the J gene lost 4 bases, with 16 bases spanning the gap. The CDR3 contains 15 residues. Germline values: CDR1 SEHNR, CDR2 FQNEAQ (reference sequence). Here the CDR3 reads CASSSSGRTSYGYTF. Here the CDR3 DNA reads TGTGCCAGCAGCTCGAGTGGGAGGACGAGCTATGGCTACACCTTC.

The genes are TRBV6-4 and TRBJ2-2, with D possibly TRBD2 on 5 matching bases. Per the germline V gene, CDR1 is MRHNA and CDR2 is SNTAGT. The CDR3 has 15 amino acids. V was trimmed by 5 bases and J by 1 base, leaving 11 bases between them. The CDR3 loop is CASSPSWVNTGELFF. The DNA for the CDR3 is TGTGCCAGCAGTCCTAGCTGGGTGAACACCGGGGAGCTGTTTTTT.

The J gene is TRBJ2-5, the V gene TRBV10-1; 8 bases map to TRBD1. CDR1 and CDR2 (germline): WNHNN, SYGVQD (reference sequence). V trimming: 4 bases; J trimming: 5 bases; junction bases outside the gene matches: 6. The CDR3 is 14 amino acids. The CDR3 DNA is TGCGCCAGCAGTGGGCAGGGGGCAGGGGAGACCCAGTACTTC. This codes for CASSGQGAGETQYF.

The J gene is TRBJ2-7, the V gene TRBV5-1; 9 positions match TRBD1. V was clipped by 3 bases and J by 3 bases; unmatched bases: 4. The CDR3 runs 14 residues. Germline lookup yields CDR1 SGHRS and CDR2 YFSETQ. The CDR3 DNA sequence: TGCGCCAGCAGCTCTAAGGGACAGGGCTACGAGCAGTACTTC. Protein: CASSSKGQGYEQYF.

V and J are TRBV6-5 and TRBJ2-7; TRBD1 aligns across 8 bases. J lost 2 bases, V lost 2 bases, and 8 bases had no gene match. The CDR3 spans 16 residues. The germline gives CDR1 MNHEY, CDR2 SVGAGI. Here the CDR3 reads CASSYSTGQETYEQYF. The CDR3 coding sequence is TGTGCCAGCAGTTACAGTACGGGACAGGAAACCTACGAGCAGTACTTC.

This clone was recorded once. The V gene is TRBV5-6, the J gene TRBJ2-7; 7 bases are a match to TRBD1. The trim removed 4 bases at V and 4 bases at J, leaving 17 bases unmatched. Germline CDR1 and CDR2: SGHDT and YYEEEE. CDR3 length equals 17 residues. The CDR3, as DNA: TGTGCCAGCAGCCAAAATCATGGCAGGGGGTTCTCATACGAGCAGTACTTC. Residues: CASSQNHGRGFSYEQYF.

The rearrangement links TRBV5-1 to TRBJ2-5, with a tentative D call TRBD2 (6 bases). CDR1 and CDR2 (germline): SGHRS, YFSETQ. Trimming cost V 0 bases and J 11 bases, with 23 bases left between them. The CDR3 spans 16 residues. The CDR3 DNA reads as TGCGCCAGCAGCTTGGGAGGGGCGGGGACCCTATGGGAGCAGTACTTC. Translated: CASSLGGAGTLWEQYF.

This clone was seen a single time. The chain combines TRBV6-5 with TRBJ1-3; D perhaps matches TRBD1 (5 bases). Trimming removed 5 bases at V and 4 bases at J, with 9 bases between. This CDR3 has 13 residues. CDR1 and CDR2 (germline): MNHEY, SVGAGI. This CDR3 reads CASSPGLGNTIYF. The CDR3, as DNA: TGTGCCAGCAGTCCAGGGCTAGGAAACACCATATATTTT.

This rearrangement joins TRBV4-3 to TRBJ1-5, with 7 bases fitting TRBD1. Trimming at V came to 1 base and at J to 6 bases, leaving 6 bases not matched to a gene. The germline CDR1 and CDR2 sequences are LGHNA and YSLEER. The CDR3 covers 15 residues. The CDR3: CASSQGRDSRQPQHF. The CDR3 bases are TGCGCCAGCAGCCAAGGGAGGGACAGTCGTCAGCCCCAGCATTTT.

J is TRBJ1-1 and V is TRBV27; 8 nucleotides match TRBD1. Trimming cost V 4 bases and J 8 bases; bases outside gene matches: 6. The CDR3 loop spans 13 amino acids. The V gene's germline CDR1 is MNHEY and CDR2 SMNVEV (reference sequence). The CDR3: CASSSYAGGEAFF. The CDR3 region has the DNA TGTGCCAGCAGTTCCTATGCAGGGGGCGAAGCTTTCTTT.

The chain employs TRBV27 and TRBJ2-1, with D possibly being TRBD1 (5 bases). CDR1 is MNHEY and CDR2 is SMNVEV in the germline V gene (reference sequence). Between the trimmed V and J ends, which lost 3 bases and 4 bases, there was a span of 13 bases. CDR3 length: 15 amino acids. CDR3 DNA: TGTGCCAGCAGTTTCGGTACAGGCTTTTACAATGAGCAGTTCTTC. Amino acid sequence: CASSFGTGFYNEQFF.

The rearrangement links TRBV6-5 to TRBJ1-2; D might be TRBD1 (6 bases). The CDR3 contains 15 residues. From germline, CDR1 is MNHEY and CDR2 SVGAGI. Trimming pared 2 bases from V and 2 bases from J, leaving 12 bases between. The chain's CDR3 is CASSYTGISNYGYTF. In nucleotides, the CDR3 is TGTGCCAGCAGTTACACAGGGATTAGCAACTATGGCTACACCTTC.

The rearrangement links TRBV6-5 to TRBJ2-1; tentatively, D is TRBD1 (6 bases). The CDR3 has 14 residues. Germline V CDR1 and CDR2: MNHEY, SVGAGI. V was clipped by 4 bases and J by 3 bases, with 10 bases between them. CDR3 sequence (DNA): TGTGCCAGCAGTTCCACAGGGATCTACAATGAGCAGTTCTTC. It encodes CASSSTGIYNEQFF.

The chain carries TRBV7-8 and TRBJ1-1; TRBD1 is a possible D gene (5 bases). V dropped 7 bases and J dropped 0 bases, with 18 bases sitting between them. CDR3 size: 16 residues. From germline, CDR1 is SGHVS and CDR2 FQNEAQ. CDR3 protein: CASKVGQGGLNTEAFF. DNA of the CDR3: TGTGCCAGCAAAGTAGGTCAGGGAGGGTTGAACACTGAAGCTTTCTTT.

The chain has TRBV18 and TRBJ1-4; 7 bases align to TRBD1. With 4 bases clipped from V and 5 bases from J, the junction kept 7 bases outside the gene matches. The germline CDR1 and CDR2 sequences are KGHSH and LQKENI. This CDR3 spans 15 amino acids. The CDR3 spells CASSLSQGWNEKLFF. DNA for the CDR3: TGTGCCAGCTCACTGTCACAGGGGTGGAATGAAAAACTGTTTTTT.

This rearrangement joins TRBV7-8 to TRBJ2-7; no clear D gene. This CDR3 is built from 12 residues. V was trimmed by 4 bases and J by 7 bases, leaving 11 bases between them. CDR1 SGHVS and CDR2 FQNEAQ come from the germline V gene. The CDR3 sequence is CASSSDWVEQYF. The CDR3 nucleotides read TGTGCCAGCAGCTCCGACTGGGTGGAGCAGTACTTC.

The chain combines TRBV28 with TRBJ2-3; D might be TRBD1 (6 bases). The V end lost 4 bases, the J end lost 5 bases, and 19 bases lay between the germline ends. CDR1 is MDHEN and CDR2 is SYDVKM in the germline V gene. This CDR3 contains 16 residues. This CDR3 reads CASSCRQGPRQDTQYF. For the CDR3, the DNA is TGTGCCAGCAGTTGTCGGCAGGGGCCCCGGCAAGATACGCAGTATTTT.

V usage is TRBV27 and J usage is TRBJ1-2; D gene ambiguous. V lost 3 bases and J 8 bases, leaving 16 bases between the germline ends. The CDR3 sequence is 14 residues long. Per germline, CDR1 MNHEY and CDR2 SMNVEV (reference sequence). The CDR3, as DNA: TGTGCCAGCAGTTTCCTCGAGGGTCCGGAGGGCTACACCTTC. It yields the protein CASSFLEGPEGYTF.

The rearrangement uses TRBV30 and TRBJ1-1, with D possibly TRBD1 on 5 matching bases. Trimming took off 4 bases at V and 3 bases at J, with 18 bases between the two ends. The CDR3 loop spans 15 amino acids. Germline CDR1 reads GTSNPN; CDR2 reads SVGIG (reference sequence). This CDR3 is CAWTPGGASDTEAFF. The CDR3 DNA reads as TGTGCCTGGACCCCAGGTGGGGCGTCGGACACTGAAGCTTTCTTT.